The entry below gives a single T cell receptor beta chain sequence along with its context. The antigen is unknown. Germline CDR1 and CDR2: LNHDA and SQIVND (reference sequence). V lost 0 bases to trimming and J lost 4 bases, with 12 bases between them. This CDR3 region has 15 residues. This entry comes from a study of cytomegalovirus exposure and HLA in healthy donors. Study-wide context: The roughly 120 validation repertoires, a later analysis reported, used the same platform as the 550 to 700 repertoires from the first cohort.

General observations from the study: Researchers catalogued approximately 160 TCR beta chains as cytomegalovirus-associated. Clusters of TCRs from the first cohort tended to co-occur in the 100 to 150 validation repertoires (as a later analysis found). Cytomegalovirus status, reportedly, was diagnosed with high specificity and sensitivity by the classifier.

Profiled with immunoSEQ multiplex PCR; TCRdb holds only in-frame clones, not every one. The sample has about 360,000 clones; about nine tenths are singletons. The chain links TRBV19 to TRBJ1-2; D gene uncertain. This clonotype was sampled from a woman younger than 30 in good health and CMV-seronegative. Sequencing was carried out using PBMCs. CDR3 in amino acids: CASSIDRGTTYGYTF. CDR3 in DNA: TGTGCCAGTAGTATAGATCGCGGAACGACCTATGGCTACACCTTC. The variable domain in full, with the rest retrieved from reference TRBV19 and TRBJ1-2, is DGGITQSPKYLFRKEGQNVTLSCEQNLNHDAMYWYRQDPGQGLRLIYYSQIVNDFQKGDIAEGYSVSREKKESFPLTVTSAQKNPTAFYLCASSIDRGTTYGYTFGSGTRLTVV.